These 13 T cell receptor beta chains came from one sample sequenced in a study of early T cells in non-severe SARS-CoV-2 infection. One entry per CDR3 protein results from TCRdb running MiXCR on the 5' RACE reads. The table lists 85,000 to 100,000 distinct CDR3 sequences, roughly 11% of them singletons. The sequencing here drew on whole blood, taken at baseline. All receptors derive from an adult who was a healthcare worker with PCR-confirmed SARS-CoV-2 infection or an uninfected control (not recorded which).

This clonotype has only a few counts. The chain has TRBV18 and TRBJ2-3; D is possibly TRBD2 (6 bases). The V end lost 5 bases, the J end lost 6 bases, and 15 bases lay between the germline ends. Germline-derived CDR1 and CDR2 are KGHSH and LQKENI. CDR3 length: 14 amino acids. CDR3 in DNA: TGTGCCAGCTCAAAGACTAGAAACGAGGATACGCAGTATTTT. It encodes CASSKTRNEDTQYF.

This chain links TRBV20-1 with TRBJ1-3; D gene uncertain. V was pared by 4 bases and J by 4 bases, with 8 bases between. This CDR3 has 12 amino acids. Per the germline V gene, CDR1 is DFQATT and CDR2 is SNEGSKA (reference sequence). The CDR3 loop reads CSAIPEGNTIYF. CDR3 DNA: TGCAGTGCTATTCCGGAGGGAAACACCATATATTTT.

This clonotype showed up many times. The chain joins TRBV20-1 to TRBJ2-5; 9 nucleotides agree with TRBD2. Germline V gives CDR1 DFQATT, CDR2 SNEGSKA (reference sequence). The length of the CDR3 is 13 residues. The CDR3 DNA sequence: TGCAGCCCGCTAGCGGGGACAAAGGGGGCCCAGTACTTC. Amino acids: CSPLAGTKGAQYF.

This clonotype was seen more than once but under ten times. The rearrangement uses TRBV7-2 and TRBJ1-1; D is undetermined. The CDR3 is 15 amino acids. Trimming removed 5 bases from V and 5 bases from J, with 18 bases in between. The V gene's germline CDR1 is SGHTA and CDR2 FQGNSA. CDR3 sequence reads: CASSLVGISGTEAFF. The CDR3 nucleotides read TGTGCCAGCAGCCTGGTAGGAATTTCGGGGACTGAAGCTTTCTTT.

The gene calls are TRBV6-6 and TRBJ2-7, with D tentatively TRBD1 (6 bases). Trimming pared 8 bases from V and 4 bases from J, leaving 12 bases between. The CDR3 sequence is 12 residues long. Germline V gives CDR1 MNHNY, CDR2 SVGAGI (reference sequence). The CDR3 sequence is CASGGQPYEQYF. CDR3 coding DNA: TGTGCCAGCGGCGGACAGCCATACGAGCAGTACTTC.

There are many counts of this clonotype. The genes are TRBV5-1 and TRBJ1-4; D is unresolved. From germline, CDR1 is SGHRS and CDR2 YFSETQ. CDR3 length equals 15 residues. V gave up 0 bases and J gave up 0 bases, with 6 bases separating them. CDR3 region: CASSLGFATNEKLFF. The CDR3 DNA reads TGCGCCAGCAGCTTGGGGTTTGCAACTAATGAAAAACTGTTTTTT.

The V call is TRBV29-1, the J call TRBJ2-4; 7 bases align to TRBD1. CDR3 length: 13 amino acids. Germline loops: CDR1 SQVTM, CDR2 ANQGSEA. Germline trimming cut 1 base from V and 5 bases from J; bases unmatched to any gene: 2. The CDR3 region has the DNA TGCAGCGTTGAAGGACAGGGAGAAAACATTCAGTACTTC. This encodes CSVEGQGENIQYF.

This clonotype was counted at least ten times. The CDR3 reads CASSYGGNGYTF. For the CDR3, the DNA is TGTGCCAGCAGTTATGGGGGAAATGGCTACACCTTC. The J gene is TRBJ1-2, the V gene TRBV6-5, with a weak D call TRBD1 (5 bases). V lost 3 bases, J lost 6 bases, and 8 bases lay in between. The V gene's germline CDR1 is MNHEY and CDR2 SVGAGI. The CDR3 is 12 residues long.

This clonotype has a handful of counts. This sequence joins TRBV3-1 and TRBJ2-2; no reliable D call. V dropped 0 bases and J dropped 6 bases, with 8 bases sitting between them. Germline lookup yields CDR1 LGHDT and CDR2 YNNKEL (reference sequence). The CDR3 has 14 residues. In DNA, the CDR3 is TGTGCCAGCAGCCAAGACAGTGGTCCCGGGGAGCTGTTTTTT. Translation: CASSQDSGPGELFF.

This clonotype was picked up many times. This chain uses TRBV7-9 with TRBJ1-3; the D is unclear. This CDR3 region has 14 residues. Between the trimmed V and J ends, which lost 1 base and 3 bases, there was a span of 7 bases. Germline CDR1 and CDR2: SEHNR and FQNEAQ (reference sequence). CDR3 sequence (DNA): TGTGCCAGCAGCTTAGGTGGAGGTGGAAACACCATATATTTT. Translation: CASSLGGGGNTIYF.

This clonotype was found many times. The CDR3 nucleotides read TGTGCCAGCAGTTTAGACACTGAAGCTTTCTTT. Its translation: CASSLDTEAFF. The chain couples TRBV12-3 or TRBV12-4 to TRBJ1-1, with D hard to call. The CDR3 has 11 amino acids. Trimming took 1 base from V and 3 from J, leaving 0 bases between them.

The DNA of the CDR3 is TGCAGCGCGCCGGGACAGCTGAACACTGAAGCTTTCTTT. Protein: CSAPGQLNTEAFF. This sequence joins TRBV29-1 and TRBJ1-1, with 7 bases that match TRBD1. The J segment lost 0 bases and the V segment lost 7 bases, leaving 5 bases of the junction unmatched. Germline assignment: CDR1 SQVTM and CDR2 ANQGSEA. CDR3 size: 13 residues.

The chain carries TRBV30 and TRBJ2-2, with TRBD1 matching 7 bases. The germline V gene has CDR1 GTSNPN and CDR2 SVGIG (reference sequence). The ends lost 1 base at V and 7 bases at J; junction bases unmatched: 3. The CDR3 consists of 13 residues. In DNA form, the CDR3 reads TGTGCCTGGAGTGCTGGACAGGACGGGGAGCTGTTTTTT. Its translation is CAWSAGQDGELFF.